Here is one T cell receptor beta chain with its context. Its specificity is unknown. The junction does not match germline at one end; this may be a read error. The protocol was immunoSEQ multiplex PCR, while the TCRdb copy is restricted to in-frame clones and leaves out a portion. The table includes 75,000 to 95,000 clones, roughly 91% detected once. As for time point: week 47, end of study. In every dose of vaccine, 300 ug of mutant IDH1 20-mer peptide was given alongside topical imiquimod. The CDR3 is 16 residues long. Germline values: CDR1 GTSNPN, CDR2 SVGIG (reference sequence). This entry belongs to a study of a mutant IDH1 vaccine in newly diagnosed glioma.

The chain uses TRBV30 and TRBJ2-2; 10 positions agree with TRBD2. The specimen comprised PBMCs, sampled from a glioma patient whose treatment included an IDH1 peptide vaccine. The sequence derives from a woman in her fifties or sixties with glioma. CDR3 amino acids: CAWSVQELAGHRGAVF. For the CDR3, the DNA is TGTGCCTGGAGTGTACAGGAACTAGCGGGGCACCGGGGAGCTGTTTTT.